This record concerns one T cell receptor (beta chain) sequence. The antigen this receptor binds is unknown. Per-base quality was not reported, and no clone a single base away is much larger than it. These data are taken from a study of blood T cells in healthy people across ages (dated by TCRdb to the mid-2010s). Background for the entire study: In model experiments, template switching captured roughly one uniquely barcoded TCR beta cDNA molecule for every two T cells. To track age-related changes in TCR beta repertoire diversity, the study relied on deep sequencing normalized with unique cDNA molecular identifiers. Four age groups were formed from the donors: young (average roughly 15 years), middle-aged (just under 40), aged (62) and long-lived (82). To avoid experimental bias, donors of different ages were spread randomly across the sequencing lanes. For two donors (one aged 18 to 30 and one aged 80 or older), the study analyzed two additional independent replicas of 1 million unique cDNA reads from the same blood draw.

Systemically healthy Caucasian individuals from Russia, approximately 39 in total and aged roughly 6 to 100 years, were included as donors. Each donor gave 9 to 10 milliliters of peripheral blood, collected into EDTA-treated Vacutainer tubes. Ficoll-Paque density-gradient centrifugation was used to isolate PBMCs, with at least 6 million obtained per sample. Total RNA was extracted from PBMCs with Trizol reagent, with at least 5 micrograms obtained per sample. The percentages of naive CD45RAhigh/CD27high T cells were determined by flow cytometry on a PBMC aliquot from every donor. Germline trimming amounts to 4 bases on V and 9 bases on J, with 22 as the count of junction bases outside the gene matches. Reading from cysteine to phenylalanine, the CDR3 counts 19 amino acids. Only CDR3 DNA is held: 57 bases, read in frame from base 1. General conclusions and limits of the study: Observed TCR beta diversity correlated strongly with the percentage of naive T cells measured by flow cytometry. Conclusive comparison of naive and antigen-experienced compartments was prevented by the profiling of bulk unsorted PBMCs. Donor CMV infection status was unknown, potentially confounding age-related changes in expanded clonotypes. Estimates of total diversity based on one million sequenced T cells were considered lower bounds and underestimates. Observed TCR beta diversity per million T cells fell roughly linearly with age, and a significant reduction was already apparent by age around 40. Compared with the aged group, the long-lived group had more naive CD4+ T cells, fewer expanded clones and increased TCR diversity, suggesting age selection.

Receptors were amplified or captured by 5' RACE. TCRdb lists the instrument as Illumina HiSeq 2500. A second PCR of about 6 to 12 cycles was run with a J-beta primer mix and a sample-barcoded 5' primer. A unique molecular identifier was introduced onto each TCR beta cDNA molecule by a template-switch 5' adaptor carrying 12 random nucleotides. Each sample yielded at least 2.5 million CDR3-containing paired-end reads. First-strand cDNA synthesis was performed from all RNA using the Mint cDNA synthesis kit, with priming by a TRBC-specific oligonucleotide. Following uracil-DNA glycosylase treatment, all cDNA underwent a first 18-cycle PCR with the universal primers M1SS and BC2_uni_R. The authors processed their data as follows. Each sample was normalized by randomly selecting 1 million high-quality reads, each carrying a distinct molecular identifier. Instead of being binned into consensus sequences, reads that shared molecular identifiers were thrown out. CDR3 identification, clonotype clustering and error correction used MiTCR with a Q25 quality threshold and the strictest error-elimination algorithm. A nonparametric unseen species model using Euler transformation provided a lower-bound estimate of total TCR beta diversity. Starting from the raw public reads, TCRdb applied fastp trimming at Q25, assembled clones with MiXCR and retained in-frame beta chains. Every CDR3 protein is listed once, alongside the most common genes and DNA of its rows. In this record, the V and J calls reflect TCRdb's handling and not the investigators' own analysis. The sample data list roughly 730,000 distinct CDR3 sequences, and around 50% of these were observed just once. Roughly 25% of the sample is taken by the ten largest.

This receptor was identified in a middle-aged man in good health. Sequencing used blood. This chain joins TRBV12-3 or TRBV12-4 to TRBJ2-1; TRBD2 lines up with 9 middle nucleotides. The DNA sequence is as follows: TGTGCCAGCAGTTATAGCGGGAGTAGGGGTCGAACCATCGGCGGTGAGCAGTTCTTC. This gives the protein CASSYSGSRGRTIGGEQFF.